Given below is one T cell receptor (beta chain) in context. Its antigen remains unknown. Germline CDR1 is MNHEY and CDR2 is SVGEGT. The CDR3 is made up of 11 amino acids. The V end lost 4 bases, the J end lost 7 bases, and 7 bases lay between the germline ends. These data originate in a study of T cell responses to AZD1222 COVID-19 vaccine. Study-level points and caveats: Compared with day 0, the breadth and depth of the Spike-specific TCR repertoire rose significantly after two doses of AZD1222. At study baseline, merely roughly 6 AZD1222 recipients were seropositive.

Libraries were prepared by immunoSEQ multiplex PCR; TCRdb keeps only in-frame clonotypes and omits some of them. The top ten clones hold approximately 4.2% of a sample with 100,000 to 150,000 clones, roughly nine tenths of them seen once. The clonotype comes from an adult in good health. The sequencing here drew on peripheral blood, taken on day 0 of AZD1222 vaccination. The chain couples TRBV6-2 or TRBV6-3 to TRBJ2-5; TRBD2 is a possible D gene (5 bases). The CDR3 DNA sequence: TGTGCCAGCAGTTCCGGGGTGACCCAGTACTTC. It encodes CASSSGVTQYF.